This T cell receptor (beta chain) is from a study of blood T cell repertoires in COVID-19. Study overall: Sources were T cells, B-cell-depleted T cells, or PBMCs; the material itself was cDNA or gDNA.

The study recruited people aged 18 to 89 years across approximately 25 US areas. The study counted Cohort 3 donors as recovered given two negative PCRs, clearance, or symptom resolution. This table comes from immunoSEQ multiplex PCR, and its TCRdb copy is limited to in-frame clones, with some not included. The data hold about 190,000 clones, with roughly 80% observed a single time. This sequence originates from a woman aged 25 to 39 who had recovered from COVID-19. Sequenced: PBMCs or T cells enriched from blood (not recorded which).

The CDR3 loop is CASSYSNGQASNEQFF. CDR3 sequence (DNA): TGTGCCAGCAGTTACTCGAATGGCCAGGCGTCCAATGAGCAGTTCTTC. The V call is TRBV6-5, the J call TRBJ2-1; unclear D gene. This CDR3 has 16 amino acids. The V end lost 0 bases, the J end lost 6 bases, and 15 bases lay between the germline ends. Germline lookup yields CDR1 MNHEY and CDR2 SVGAGI.